A single sample is the source of the 14 T cell receptor beta chains below, sequenced in a study of regulatory T cells in long-lasting Graves disease. The time point here: newly diagnosed GD, antithyroid drugs for less than 3 months. PBMC RNA was the source of the TCR library. Libraries of TCR beta came from iRepertoire HTBI primers plus Arm-PCR of CDR3 regions. From the multiplex PCR reads, TCRdb called clonotypes with MiXCR, one entry per CDR3 protein. In the table there are 300,000 to 400,000 distinct CDR3 sequences, over 15% of which are singletons. These data are also associated with another study on T cells in Graves' hyperthyroidism and ophthalmopathy.

Specimen: peripheral blood mononuclear cells (PBMCs), collected at new diagnosis, from a patient treated with antithyroid drugs. The receptors originated from a man between 35 and 55 years old with Graves disease.

This clonotype was counted many times. The chain combines TRBV7-8 with TRBJ2-1; TRBD1 agrees at 9 bases. The CDR3 runs to 15 residues. Germline V lookup: CDR1 SGHVS, CDR2 FQNEAQ. J lost 3 bases, V lost 5 bases, and 5 bases had no gene match. In DNA form, the CDR3 reads TGTGCCAGCAGCCGCCGGGACAGGGACTACAATGAGCAGTTCTTC. It encodes CASSRRDRDYNEQFF.

The gene calls are TRBV20-1 and TRBJ2-3; possible D gene TRBD2, 6 bases. From germline, CDR1 is DFQATT and CDR2 SNEGSKA (reference sequence). V dropped 6 bases and J dropped 1 base, with 14 bases sitting between them. CDR3 length: 14 residues. CDR3 in amino acids: CSATKEGRTDTQYF. The CDR3 DNA reads TGCAGTGCCACTAAGGAGGGCCGCACAGATACGCAGTATTTT.

The chain combines TRBV9 with TRBJ2-2, with 10 nucleotides matching TRBD2. CDR3 length: 17 amino acids. Losses at the gene ends were 1 base for V and 3 bases for J; bases not matched to a gene: 6. The germline V gene has CDR1 SGDLS and CDR2 YYNGEE. CDR3 protein: CASSVRSSGGDTGELFF. CDR3 DNA sequence: TGTGCCAGCAGCGTAAGATCTAGCGGGGGAGACACCGGGGAGCTGTTTTTT.

This clonotype was detected only a few times. The chain joins TRBV6-5 to TRBJ1-1, with D tentatively TRBD1 (5 bases). Trimming left V 2 bases short and J 1 base short, with 11 bases between. Looked up from germline, CDR1 is MNHEY and CDR2 is SVGAGI. The CDR3 runs 15 residues. The CDR3 spells CASSYRGPPNTEAFF. CDR3 DNA: TGTGCCAGCAGTTACCGGGGACCGCCGAACACTGAAGCTTTCTTT.

For this clonotype: A single base separates this from a much larger clone, so it may be a read error. The chain joins TRBV15 to TRBJ1-1; no definite D call. Germline assignment: CDR1 LNHNV and CDR2 YYDKDF (reference sequence). Deletions cut 1 base from V and 0 bases from J, with 12 bases between. This CDR3 has 16 residues. The CDR3, as DNA: TGTGCCACCAGCAGAGGAGACCGGGGAATGAACACTGAAGCTTTCTTT. It is translated as CATSRGDRGMNTEAFF.

This clonotype was seen ten or more times. CDR3 sequence (DNA): TGTGCCAGCTCACTGACAGGGGGCCTCAGCAATCAGCCCCAGCATTTT. Translation: CASSLTGGLSNQPQHF. The chain couples TRBV18 to TRBJ1-5; 10 nucleotides match TRBD1. The ends lost 4 bases at V and 1 base at J; junction bases unmatched: 4. In germline, CDR1 is KGHSH, CDR2 LQKENI. The CDR3 length is 16 residues.

This clonotype was found many times. The chain is built from TRBV2 and TRBJ2-7; 7 positions agree with TRBD1. The V segment lost 9 bases and the J segment 6 bases; nucleotides outside the gene matches: 8. This CDR3 has 12 residues. The V gene's germline CDR1 is SNHLY and CDR2 FYNNEI. The CDR3 is CASTTGSGEQYF. CDR3 DNA sequence: TGTGCCAGTACGACAGGGTCGGGCGAGCAGTACTTC.

Worth noting for this clonotype: Possible read error: a much larger clone is one base away. The conserved closing phenylalanine or tryptophan is absent in this CDR3, likely reflecting a read error. The chain links TRBV11-3 to TRBJ1-2, with 8 bases matching TRBD1. The CDR3 length is 16 residues. Trimming at V came to 5 bases and at J to 4 bases, leaving 12 bases not matched to a gene. Germline V lookup: CDR1 SGHNT, CDR2 YENEEA. The CDR3 DNA reads TGTGCCAGCAGCCCATCGACAGGGGTGTATGGCTATGGCTACACCTCC. Protein product: CASSPSTGVYGYGYTS.

This clonotype was seen ten or more times. V usage is TRBV2 and J usage is TRBJ1-1; possible D gene TRBD1, 6 bases. The CDR3 has 14 residues. CDR1 SNHLY and CDR2 FYNNEI come from the germline V gene. The V and J ends lost 2 bases and 11 bases respectively, with 18 bases between them. The CDR3 spells CASSELGRGASAFF. The CDR3 DNA sequence: TGTGCCAGCAGTGAACTGGGTAGGGGGGCCTCTGCTTTCTTT.

In this sample, this clonotype turned up many times. This chain connects TRBV6-1 to TRBJ1-2; D unresolved. Trimming removed 7 bases at V and 2 bases at J, with 11 bases between. The CDR3 sequence is 13 residues long. Germline assignment: CDR1 MNHNS and CDR2 SASEGT. This CDR3 is CASIGRANYGYTF. In DNA, the CDR3 is TGTGCCAGCATCGGGCGGGCCAACTATGGCTACACCTTC.

This clonotype was recorded a few times. The chain combines TRBV5-6 with TRBJ2-7; 8 positions match TRBD2. V dropped 5 bases and J dropped 0; count of bases not matched to a gene: 4. Germline V gives CDR1 SGHDT, CDR2 YYEEEE. The CDR3 consists of 14 residues. CDR3 sequence: CASSERGTSYEQYF. CDR3 nucleotide sequence: TGTGCCAGCAGTGAGCGGGGGACCTCCTACGAGCAGTACTTC.

Regarding this clonotype: This sequence may be a read error, since a much larger clone differs from it by one base. The genes are TRBV6-1 and TRBJ2-5; perhaps TRBD1 as D (6 bases). This CDR3 has 16 residues. Between the trimmed V and J ends, which lost 0 bases and 5 bases, there was a span of 16 bases. The germline V gene has CDR1 MNHNS and CDR2 SASEGT. Here the CDR3 reads CASSEATAGVRETQYF. For the CDR3, the DNA is TGTGCCAGCAGTGAAGCTACGGCAGGGGTCAGGGAGACCCAGTACTTC.

This clonotype was counted at least ten times. V is TRBV7-9 and J is TRBJ2-7; TRBD1 matches 9 bases. Germline loops: CDR1 SEHNR, CDR2 FQNEAQ (reference sequence). Losses at the gene ends were 3 bases for V and 5 bases for J; bases not matched to a gene: 14. CDR3 size: 17 residues. CDR3 sequence: CASSFPSQGAGDNEQYF. CDR3 in DNA: TGTGCCAGCAGCTTTCCCTCACAGGGGGCGGGGGATAACGAGCAGTACTTC.

This clonotype came up many times. V usage is TRBV24-1 and J usage is TRBJ2-5, with TRBD1 matching 8 bases. Germline CDR1 reads KGHDR; CDR2 reads SFDVKD. This CDR3 contains 15 residues. Trimming removed 4 bases from V and 5 bases from J; junction bases left unmatched: 8. DNA for the CDR3: TGTGCCACCAGTGACTCCGGGACAGGCGGCGAGACCCAGTACTTC. Protein product: CATSDSGTGGETQYF.